This is a list of T cell receptor beta chains from one sample in a study of blood T cell repertoires in COVID-19. Only in-frame clones appear in the TCRdb table, and some are missing; sequencing was by immunoSEQ multiplex PCR. This sample yields 20,000 to 30,000 clones, of which 90% are seen a single time; 1.5% to 2% belongs to the top ten. Sequences were obtained from peripheral blood. The source is a woman in her sixties with active COVID-19. The CDR3 runs from the conserved cysteine through the conserved F or W. The D gene is left open where the match is weak. Rows give clone size only sometimes, using once, few, many, or a class for an expanded clone.

D | length | size | J | V | DNA | CDR3
TRBD2 | 18 | - | TRBJ2-3 | TRBV7-2 | TGTGCCAGCAGCTACCTAGCGGGAGGGCCCCGGGGCACAGATACGCAGTATTTT | CASSYLAGGPRGTDTQYF
- | 13 | - | TRBJ2-5 | TRBV19 | TGTGCCAGTAGTTACAGGGTTTTGGAGACCCAGTACTTC | CASSYRVLETQYF
TRBD1 | 16 | few | TRBJ1-4 | TRBV10-3 | TGTGCCATCAGTGAGGGGGCGACAGGGGGCGATGAAAAACTGTTTTTT | CAISEGATGGDEKLFF
TRBD1 | 16 | - | TRBJ1-3 | TRBV11-2 | TGTGCCAGCAGCCGCAACACAGGGGATTATCGGAACACCATATATTTT | CASSRNTGDYRNTIYF
TRBD1 | 15 | - | TRBJ1-4 | TRBV18 | TGTGCCAGCACACAACAGGGGGCTGACAACGAAAAACTGTTTTTT | CASTQQGADNEKLFF
- | 13 | once | TRBJ2-7 | TRBV7-9 | TGTGCCAGCAGCTTATACAGCTCCTACGAGCAGTACTTC | CASSLYSSYEQYF
- | 14 | - | TRBJ2-5 | TRBV7-8 | TGTGCCAGCAGCTTAGACGGCAGGGTTCAGACCCAGTACTTC | CASSLDGRVQTQYF
TRBD2 | 17 | - | TRBJ2-3 | TRBV4-1 | TGCGCCAGCAGCCACCTAGCGACTAGCGGGAGAATAGATACGCAGTATTTT | CASSHLATSGRIDTQYF
TRBD1 | 17 | - | TRBJ1-6 | TRBV18 | TGTGCCAGCTCAGGTGAACTTGGACAGGGGGCTTCGGGGCCCCTCCACTTT | CASSGELGQGASGPLHF
- | 16 | - | TRBJ2-7 | TRBV3-1/TRBV3-2 | TGTGCCAGCAGCCAAGATTCGTGGGGCGTTTGGTACGAGCAGTACTTC | CASSQDSWGVWYEQYF
TRBD2 | 14 | - | TRBJ2-3 | TRBV5-1 | TGCGCCAGCAGCCCGGGGACTAACACAGATACGCAGTATTTT | CASSPGTNTDTQYF
TRBD2 | 15 | - | TRBJ2-1 | TRBV24-1 | TGTGCCACCGCTACCCTAGCGGGAGGACCAAATGAGCAGTTCTTC | CATATLAGGPNEQFF
TRBD1 | 18 | - | TRBJ2-7 | TRBV28 | TGTGCCAGCAGGGGCACAGGGGGTGGCTCGCAGTCATTCTACGAGCAGTACTTC | CASRGTGGGSQSFYEQYF
TRBD2 | 16 | - | TRBJ2-7 | TRBV20-1 | TGCAGTGCTAGTACCCTACTAGCGGGAGGCTCCTACGAGCAGTACTTC | CSASTLLAGGSYEQYF
- | 13 | - | TRBJ2-7 | TRBV7-2 | TGTGCCAGCAGCTTAGTCACTTCTGGGGCGCAGTACTTC | CASSLVTSGAQYF
TRBD1 | 13 | once | TRBJ1-1 | TRBV12-3/TRBV12-4 | TGTGCCAGCAGTTTGACAGGGCAGACTGAAGCTTTCTTT | CASSLTGQTEAFF
- | 11 | once | TRBJ1-5 | TRBV30 | TGTGCCTGCGGGAATCATCAGCCCCAGCATTTT | CACGNHQPQHF
- | 17 | - | TRBJ1-6 | TRBV4-1 | TGCGCCAGCAGCCAAACGCCGGACATCTCCTATAATTCACCCCTCCACTTT | CASSQTPDISYNSPLHF
TRBD1 | 14 | few | TRBJ1-1 | TRBV10-3 | TGTGCCATCAGGGGGGACAGGGGGCGAACTGAAGCTTTCTTT | CAIRGDRGRTEAFF
TRBD1 | 16 | - | TRBJ2-3 | TRBV11-3 | TGTGCCAGCAGCTCATACAACAGGGGGCAGGCAGATACGCAGTATTTT | CASSSYNRGQADTQYF
- | 16 | - | TRBJ1-1 | TRBV7-3 | TGTGCCAGCAGCTTATTCGGGGGTCAATCGAACACTGAAGCTTTCTTT | CASSLFGGQSNTEAFF
- | 15 | - | TRBJ2-4 | TRBV28 | TGTGCCAGCAGTTATAACAGGGATATCGGAAACATTCAGTACTTC | CASSYNRDIGNIQYF
- | 14 | - | TRBJ2-3 | TRBV5-1 | TGCGCCAGCAGCTTGGGGGGGCCCACAGATACGCAGTATTTT | CASSLGGPTDTQYF
TRBD2 | 14 | - | TRBJ2-1 | TRBV19 | TGTGCCAGGAAACTAGCGGGCGACGGCAATGAGCAGTTCTTC | CARKLAGDGNEQFF
- | 12 | - | TRBJ2-7 | TRBV11-1 | TGTGCCAGCAGCTTAATTGACAACGAGCAGTACTTC | CASSLIDNEQYF
- | 13 | - | TRBJ1-2 | TRBV20-1 | TGCAGTGCTAGTGGGGGAGCAGGAGGTGGCTACACCTTC | CSASGGAGGGYTF
- | 18 | - | TRBJ2-6 | TRBV5-5 | TGTGCCAGCAGCTTAAGCCCTATACTAGCCCCTGGGGCCAACGTCCTGACTTTC | CASSLSPILAPGANVLTF
- | 15 | - | TRBJ2-3 | TRBV28 | TGTGCCAGCAGCCGCTTAACGGACAGTACAGATACGCAGTATTTT | CASSRLTDSTDTQYF
TRBD2 | 16 | - | TRBJ2-1 | TRBV5-1 | TGCGCCAGCAGCCACATTAGCGGGAGCGCCTACAATGAGCAGTTCTTC | CASSHISGSAYNEQFF
TRBD1 | 14 | - | TRBJ2-1 | TRBV15 | TGTGCCACCTCACAGGGGTGGTCCTACAATGAGCAGTTCTTC | CATSQGWSYNEQFF
TRBD1 | 14 | - | TRBJ2-7 | TRBV24-1 | TGTGCCACCAGCACAGGGGGCAGCTCCTACGAGCAGTACTTC | CATSTGGSSYEQYF
TRBD1 | 15 | - | TRBJ1-5 | TRBV4-1 | TGCGCCAGCAGCCACGACAGGGGGCGAAGGCAGCCCCAGCATTTT | CASSHDRGRRQPQHF
- | 14 | - | TRBJ2-5 | TRBV7-2 | TGTGCCAGCAAGGGGGTGGGAAGTCTGGAGACCCAGTACTTC | CASKGVGSLETQYF
- | 15 | once | TRBJ1-1 | TRBV7-8 | TGTGCCAGCAGCGAACAGGGTCGGATTGGGACTGAAGCTTTCTTT | CASSEQGRIGTEAFF
TRBD1 | 14 | once | TRBJ2-7 | TRBV5-4 | TGTGCCAGCAGCACCCGGGACAGGGGGCAAGAGCAGTACTTC | CASSTRDRGQEQYF
- | 14 | - | TRBJ2-3 | TRBV29-1 | TGCAGCGTTGAGGGGCTCAGGGGTGAGGATACGCAGTATTTT | CSVEGLRGEDTQYF
- | 14 | few | TRBJ1-2 | TRBV6-1 | TGTGCCAGCAGTGACGGACTCCCGGTAGATGGCTACACCTTC | CASSDGLPVDGYTF
- | 16 | - | TRBJ2-7 | TRBV27 | TGTGCCAGCAGACTCTCCGGGACAAGCACCTCCTACGAGCAGTACTTC | CASRLSGTSTSYEQYF
TRBD2 | 15 | - | TRBJ2-1 | TRBV7-2 | TGTGCCAGCACCCTGGGACTAGCGGGAGGGGGCGAGCAGTTCTTC | CASTLGLAGGGEQFF
TRBD1 | 19 | - | TRBJ2-5 | TRBV28 | TGTGCCAGCAGTTCGACAGGGGGCTCAAGTCGGTTCGCTGGGGGGACCCAGTACTTC | CASSSTGGSSRFAGGTQYF
- | 15 | - | TRBJ2-1 | TRBV11-2 | TGTGCCAGCAGCCGAACAAGAAGCGAGGGGGATGAGCAGTTCTTC | CASSRTRSEGDEQFF
TRBD1 | 12 | - | TRBJ2-7 | TRBV30 | TGTGCCTGGAGTTCAGGGGGCTACGAGCAGTACTTC | CAWSSGGYEQYF
- | 14 | - | TRBJ1-1 | TRBV7-9 | TGTGCCAGCAGCTTAGGCCCCAGGGACACTGAAGCTTTCTTT | CASSLGPRDTEAFF
TRBD2 | 15 | once | TRBJ2-4 | TRBV5-1 | TGCGCCAGCAGCTCCGGTGGGGGACTAAAAAACATTCAGTACTTC | CASSSGGGLKNIQYF
- | 16 | - | TRBJ2-2 | TRBV4-1 | TGCGCCAGCAGCCAAGAGACGGGGGTGTCCACCGGGGAGCTGTTTTTT | CASSQETGVSTGELFF
- | 12 | few | TRBJ1-1 | TRBV4-1 | TGCGCCAGCAGCCAAACAGGCCTCGAAGCTTTCTTT | CASSQTGLEAFF
TRBD1 | 16 | - | TRBJ1-5 | TRBV6-6 | TGTGCCAGCAGACACCGGGACAGTATGGTCCATCAGCCCCAGCATTTT | CASRHRDSMVHQPQHF
TRBD2 | 16 | - | TRBJ2-1 | TRBV5-1 | TGCGCCAGCAGCCGAACTAGCGGAGGGGGCTACAATGAGCAGTTCTTC | CASSRTSGGGYNEQFF
TRBD2 | 19 | - | TRBJ2-1 | TRBV15 | TGTGCCACCAGCAGAGGTTTTTTAGCGGGAGTGGTTTCCTACAATGAGCAGTTCTTC | CATSRGFLAGVVSYNEQFF
TRBD2 | 18 | - | TRBJ2-6 | TRBV18 | TGTGCCAGCTCACCAAGACTAGCGGGCACTTCTGGGGCCAACGTCCTGACTTTC | CASSPRLAGTSGANVLTF
TRBD2 | 14 | - | TRBJ2-1 | TRBV2 | TGTGCCAGCAGGATCGCTAGCGGGAAAGGTGAGCAGTTCTTC | CASRIASGKGEQFF
- | 13 | - | TRBJ1-1 | TRBV7-8 | TGTGCCAGCAGCCCCCAGGGTTACACTGAAGCTTTCTTT | CASSPQGYTEAFF
- | 13 | - | TRBJ2-5 | TRBV4-1 | TGCGCCAGCAGCCGAGGACAAGGAGAGACCCAGTACTTC | CASSRGQGETQYF